A single sample gave rise to the 22 T cell receptor beta chains below, sequenced in a study of T-cell reconstitution after alpha-beta-depleted transplantation in children. Library preparation (for TCRbeta) was performed with unique molecular identifiers. One entry per CDR3 protein, called by TCRdb with MiXCR from the PCR reads. This table holds a few hundred thousand distinct CDR3 sequences, roughly 44% found once. This specimen was PBMCs, taken before TCRalphabeta/CD19-depleted stem cell transplant. The receptors here all came from a girl aged 2 to 10 with aplastic anemia, due to receive a stem cell transplant.

V usage is TRBV10-3 and J usage is TRBJ2-7, with a weak D call TRBD2 (5 bases). Per germline, CDR1 ENHRY and CDR2 SYGVKD. The length of the CDR3 is 19 residues. Trimming removed 0 bases at V and 0 bases at J, with 21 bases between. Here the CDR3 DNA reads TGTGCCATCAGTGAGTCTAGAGGAGGTCTTTCCCCCCTCTCCTACGAGCAGTACTTC. Amino acids: CAISESRGGLSPLSYEQYF.

The chain joins TRBV12-3 or TRBV12-4 to TRBJ2-3; 11 bases are shared with TRBD1. The trim removed 8 bases at V and 3 bases at J, leaving 19 bases unmatched. The CDR3 sequence is 19 residues long. CDR3 sequence: CASARGPIFRDRGTDTQYF. CDR3 coding DNA: TGTGCCAGCGCTAGGGGTCCAATCTTCCGGGACAGGGGGACAGATACGCAGTATTTT.

In this sample, this clonotype turned up many times. The J gene is TRBJ1-4, the V gene TRBV12-3 or TRBV12-4; D is possibly TRBD1 (6 bases). Trimming pared 5 bases from V and 7 bases from J, leaving 17 bases between. CDR3 length: 15 residues. The CDR3 DNA reads TGTGCCAGCAGTGCCTTAGGGGGGCAGTCTGAAAAACTGTTTTTT. As protein: CASSALGGQSEKLFF.

With regard to this clonotype: The CDR3 does not end in the conserved phenylalanine or tryptophan, so this is likely a read error. Because the CDR3's place on the DNA is in doubt, the DNA is left out and the CDR3 is given as listed by TCRdb. The chain has TRBV25-1 and TRBJ2-7. The CDR3 region is 9 residues in length, termini included. In germline, CDR1 is MGHDK, CDR2 SYGVNS. CDR3 sequence: CASSEIRNL.

CDR3 protein: CASSIILGGDEQFF. The CDR3, as DNA: TGTGCCAGTAGTATTATTCTGGGAGGGGATGAGCAGTTCTTC. The gene calls are TRBV19 and TRBJ2-1, with 7 bases lining up with TRBD2. In germline, CDR1 is LNHDA, CDR2 SQIVND (reference sequence). This CDR3 is built from 14 residues. Trimming removed 3 bases from V and 8 bases from J; junction bases left unmatched: 7.

The chain links TRBV14 to TRBJ2-1; 8 bases fit TRBD2. Germline assignment: CDR1 SGHDN and CDR2 FVKESK. This CDR3 contains 15 residues. V shed 4 bases and J 7 bases; nucleotides not matched to a gene: 9. The CDR3 reads CASSLALAGRNEQFF. The CDR3 bases are TGTGCCAGCAGCCTGGCGCTAGCGGGTCGGAATGAGCAGTTCTTC.

In this sample, this clonotype turned up many times. The gene calls are TRBV12-3 or TRBV12-4 and TRBJ2-1, with 7 bases fitting TRBD1. The ends lost 5 bases at V and 8 bases at J; junction bases unmatched: 12. The CDR3 loop spans 15 amino acids. The CDR3 DNA reads TGTGCCAGCAGTCCCCGACAGGGAACGGAGGATGAGCAGTTCTTC. Translating gives CASSPRQGTEDEQFF.

The chain carries TRBV27 and TRBJ2-7, with a possible D match to TRBD1 (6 bases). The CDR3 covers 15 residues. The germline gives CDR1 MNHEY, CDR2 SMNVEV (reference sequence). Trimming removed 5 bases from V and 3 bases from J, with 17 bases in between. The CDR3: CASSQDPGHSYEQYF. CDR3 DNA: TGTGCCAGCAGTCAAGACCCGGGACACAGCTACGAGCAGTACTTC.

Regarding this clonotype: A clone one base away is much larger, so this may be a read error. The rearrangement links TRBV6-5 to TRBJ2-7; 10 bases agree with TRBD1. With V trimmed by 4 bases and J by 3 bases, 0 bases remained unmatched. Germline loops: CDR1 MNHEY, CDR2 SVGAGI. The CDR3 is 13 amino acids. CDR3 residues: CASSWDRGYEQYF. The CDR3, as DNA: TGTGCCAGCAGTTGGGACAGGGGCTACGAGCAGTACTTC.

The V call is TRBV20-1, the J call TRBJ1-5, with 7 nucleotides matching TRBD1. CDR3 length: 15 residues. Per germline, CDR1 DFQATT and CDR2 SNEGSKA (reference sequence). J lost 5 bases, V lost 6 bases, and 13 bases had no gene match. The DNA for the CDR3 is TGCAGTGCGGGACTGGGACAGCATCGAGATCAGCCCCAGCATTTT. It specifies CSAGLGQHRDQPQHF.

The V and J genes are TRBV30 and TRBJ2-3, with no clear D. Between the trimmed V and J ends, which lost 0 bases and 4 bases, there was a span of 14 bases. This CDR3 is 15 amino acids long. Germline CDR1 and CDR2: GTSNPN and SVGIG (reference sequence). The CDR3 protein is CAWSVVRPGSDTQYF. CDR3 nucleotide sequence: TGTGCCTGGAGTGTGGTTAGGCCAGGATCAGATACGCAGTATTTT.

The sample holds a few counts of this clonotype. Written as DNA, the CDR3 is TGTGCCAGCAGTACTCTCTCGACGGGAGAGAGACAAGAGACCCAGTACTTC. Its translation: CASSTLSTGERQETQYF. V is TRBV7-6 and J is TRBJ2-5; D may be TRBD2 (6 bases). CDR3 size: 17 residues. Trimming pared 6 bases from V and 2 bases from J, leaving 22 bases between. Germline CDR1 is SGHVS and CDR2 is FNYEAQ. Using reference TRBV7-6 and TRBJ2-5 for the parts outside the CDR3, the full variable domain is GAGVSQSPRYKVTKRGQDVALRCDPISGHVSLYWYRQALGQGPEFLTYFNYEAQQDKSGLPNDRFSAERPEGSISTLTIQRTEQRDSAMYRCASSTLSTGERQETQYFGPGTRLLVL.

V and J are TRBV4-2 and TRBJ1-4; D gene unclear. The length of the CDR3 is 15 residues. V lost 0 bases and J lost 7, with 12 bases in between. Germline V gives CDR1 LGHNA, CDR2 YNFKEQ. The DNA for the CDR3 is TGTGCCAGCAGCCAAGAGGTGGGTGTGGGTGAAAAACTGTTTTTT. It is translated as CASSQEVGVGEKLFF.

The V and J genes are TRBV18 and TRBJ1-5; no reliable D call. The CDR3 length is 15 residues. The V end was cut by 3 bases, the J end by 0 bases, with 9 bases between. CDR1 is KGHSH, CDR2 LQKENI, per germline. The CDR3: CASSPPGNSNQPQHF. The CDR3 nucleotides read TGTGCCAGCTCACCTCCCGGGAATAGCAATCAGCCCCAGCATTTT. The full variable domain, its missing parts supplied by reference TRBV18 and TRBJ1-5, is NAGVMQNPRHLVRRRGQEARLRCSPMKGHSHVYWYRQLPEEGLKFMVYLQKENIIDESGMPKERFSAEFPKEGPSILRIQQVVRGDSAAYFCASSPPGNSNQPQHFGDGTRLSIL.

This sequence joins TRBV20-1 and TRBJ2-5; the D gene could be TRBD1 or TRBD2 (5 bases each). V was clipped by 5 bases and J by 1 base, with 11 bases between them. Germline lookup yields CDR1 DFQATT and CDR2 SNEGSKA (reference sequence). The length of the CDR3 is 13 residues. The CDR3 is CSAPGPSQETQYF. As DNA, the CDR3 is TGCAGTGCTCCGGGACCCTCCCAAGAGACCCAGTACTTC.

The V call is TRBV20-1, the J call TRBJ2-5, with D unclear. Germline loops: CDR1 DFQATT, CDR2 SNEGSKA (reference sequence). V was clipped by 1 base and J by 1 base, with 13 bases between them. The CDR3 is made up of 15 amino acids. The CDR3 DNA reads as TGCAGTGCTAGAGCAGCTATCCTTTCCCAAGAGACCCAGTACTTC. This gives the protein CSARAAILSQETQYF.

The sample holds a few counts of this clonotype. This chain joins TRBV20-1 and TRBJ2-2, with 9 bases fitting TRBD2. Unmatched junction bases numbered 8, after V lost 0 bases and J lost 6 bases. The CDR3 is made up of 16 amino acids. CDR1 and CDR2 from the germline V gene are DFQATT and SNEGSKA (reference sequence). CDR3 in DNA: TGCAGTGCTAGAGATCACAGCGGGAGGACCGCCGGGGAGCTGTTTTTT. Its protein is CSARDHSGRTAGELFF.

This clonotype was observed many times. The rearrangement links TRBV5-1 to TRBJ2-3; 7 positions match TRBD1. Looked up from germline, CDR1 is SGHRS and CDR2 is YFSETQ. The CDR3 covers 15 residues. Germline trimming cut 4 bases from V and 1 base from J; bases unmatched to any gene: 6. The CDR3 here is CASSPGQARTDTQYF. CDR3 DNA sequence: TGCGCCAGCAGCCCCGGACAGGCCCGCACAGATACGCAGTATTTT.

This clonotype has ten or more counts. The gene calls are TRBV5-1 and TRBJ2-7; TRBD1 or TRBD2 may be the D gene (6 bases each). V lost 0 bases to trimming and J lost 5 bases, with 15 bases between them. CDR3 length: 15 amino acids. Germline loops: CDR1 SGHRS, CDR2 YFSETQ. The CDR3: CASSLEQGGFHEQYF. The DNA of the CDR3 is TGCGCCAGCAGCTTGGAACAGGGAGGTTTCCACGAGCAGTACTTC. Looking up the rest from reference TRBV5-1 and TRBJ2-7 gives the full variable domain: KAGVTQTPRYLIKTRGQQVTLSCSPISGHRSVSWYQQTPGQGLQFLFEYFSETQRNKGNFPGRFSGRQFSNSRSEMNVSTLELGDSALYLCASSLEQGGFHEQYFGPGTRLTVT.

This clonotype was counted at least ten times. The gene calls are TRBV7-8 and TRBJ2-7, with D possibly being TRBD2 (6 bases). Germline V gene data show CDR1 as SGHVS and CDR2 as FQNEAQ. The CDR3 spans 14 residues. V was shortened by 5 bases and J by 4 bases, with 15 bases between the two germline ends. CDR3 nucleotide sequence: TGTGCCAGCAGCATAAGACTAGAAGCTTACGAGCAGTACTTC. Protein: CASSIRLEAYEQYF.

The count of this clonotype is one. This sequence joins TRBV27 and TRBJ2-7; either TRBD1 or TRBD2 may supply D (5 bases each). The CDR3 is 14 amino acids. CDR1 is MNHEY and CDR2 is SMNVEV in the germline V gene (reference sequence). V was pared by 5 bases and J by 4 bases, with 15 bases between. The CDR3: CASSKGPPIYEQYF. The CDR3 coding sequence is TGTGCCAGCAGTAAGGGACCGCCCATATACGAGCAGTACTTC.

This clonotype occurred many times. The chain uses TRBV7-2 and TRBJ2-2; TRBD2 agrees at 11 bases. The CDR3 contains 15 residues. Trimming at V came to 5 bases and at J to 4 bases, leaving 3 bases not matched to a gene. Germline CDR1 reads SGHTA; CDR2 reads FQGNSA. This chain's CDR3 is CASSRSGRGTGELFF. The CDR3 bases are TGTGCCAGCAGCCGTAGCGGGAGGGGCACCGGGGAGCTGTTTTTT.